This T cell receptor beta chain was identified during a study of neurological immune-mediated disorders (dated by TCRdb to about 2019). Turning to the overall study: Among the approximately 35 multiple sclerosis patients, approximately 30 had relapsing-remitting MS and 3 had secondary progressive MS. Of the 65 to 70 subjects in the cohort, some 15 were HAM/TSP patients, 34 were multiple sclerosis patients, and some 20 were healthy controls. Using UMI-based sequencing, the study compared peripheral blood TCR-beta repertoires from patients with HTLV-I-associated myelopathy (HAM/TSP), patients with multiple sclerosis, and healthy controls. The 85 to 110 TCR-beta libraries included longitudinal samples, technical triplicates and paired sorted CD4+ and CD8+ T-cell subsets alongside PBMC samples. What the work shows at the level of the full study, not this receptor alone: Across subjects, expanded clones never shared an identical CDR3 amino acid sequence, which suggests that the TCR-beta repertoires in every group were private. The highest TCR clonal expansion was observed in HAM/TSP patients, whereas the lowest was observed in MS patients, even when compared with healthy controls. No association of the MS cluster with clinical or MRI features was observed, and the need for larger cohorts was stated by the authors. Phylogenetic analysis grouped repertoires from 18 of 34 MS patients into a cluster of related CDR3 sequences, suggesting a possible repertoire-level signature.

This clonotype was counted a few times. The specificity of this receptor is unknown. No base quality values were provided; no much bigger clone lies one nucleotide off. Libraries from unsorted PBMCs were made from 2 million PBMCs kept in RNAlater at -80 degrees C until RNA extraction. The multiple sclerosis patients were enrolled in a US clinical protocol that used magnetic resonance imaging to evaluate disease progression. Peripheral blood was subjected to Ficoll-Hypaque density gradient centrifugation to isolate PBMCs, which were then cryopreserved in liquid nitrogen. V trim: 2 bases; J trim: 2 bases; unmatched bases: 10. From cysteine to phenylalanine, the CDR3 is 16 amino acids long. Only CDR3 DNA remains: 48 bases, in frame from the first base. Sequences DFQATT (CDR1) and SNEGSKA (CDR2) are obtained from the germline V gene (reference sequence). cDNA was synthesized by template-switch 5'RACE using a primer with a 10-nucleotide random unique molecular identifier that tagged each TCR transcript. Every sequencing run covered 15-18 subjects and yielded more than 200 million TCR-beta sequences. Total RNA was extracted with the RNeasy kit. Using the KAPA Real-time Library Amplification kit, TCR-beta VDJ regions were amplified with primers for the TCR constant region and the 5'RACE anchor. Sample indexes and Illumina adaptors were added in a first PCR, after which library yield was increased in a second PCR. After purification with Ampure beads, the TCR product of roughly 650 bp was size-selected on a 2% E-gel SizeSelection system. Before pooling, libraries had their quality checked on a Bioanalyzer, their concentration measured with Qubit, and their quantity determined with the Kapa Library Quantification kit. An Illumina HiSeq 2500 sequenced the libraries paired-end 2 x 150 bp. To increase sequence diversity, roughly 24-31% phiX was spiked into each library pool. The study's own analysis went as follows. Quality-filtered reads were processed with the UMI-based MiGEC pipeline, which removed over 90% of raw TCR sequences during error correction. VDJ genes were aligned to IMGT germline references, and clonotypes were defined by unique CDR3 amino acid sequence plus V-J genes. VDJtools evaluated clonal expansion, Shannon diversity and CDR3 relatedness (CalcPairwiseDistances, ClusterSamples); CLCbio workbench built phylogenetic trees. Expanded clones were defined as having at least 8 unique UMIs, based on coefficient-of-variation modelling across technical triplicates. The public sequencing data were trimmed at Q25 with fastp and processed into clonotypes with MiXCR by TCRdb, which kept only in-frame beta chains. Every CDR3 protein is listed once, alongside the most common genes and DNA of its rows. V and J calls and clone size were set by TCRdb, not the authors. For this sample the table gives tens of thousands of distinct CDR3 sequences, of which around 4% were detected only once. The ten largest clones represent around 5.7% of the sample.

The chain couples TRBV20-1 to TRBJ2-5, and TRBD2 matches 8 of the central bases. This receptor was obtained from a woman between 55 and 75 years old with multiple sclerosis. Sequenced material: PBMCs. The CDR3 protein is CSARIPGGAIQETQYF. The nucleotides are TGCAGTGCTAGAATACCCGGGGGGGCTATACAAGAGACCCAGTACTTC.